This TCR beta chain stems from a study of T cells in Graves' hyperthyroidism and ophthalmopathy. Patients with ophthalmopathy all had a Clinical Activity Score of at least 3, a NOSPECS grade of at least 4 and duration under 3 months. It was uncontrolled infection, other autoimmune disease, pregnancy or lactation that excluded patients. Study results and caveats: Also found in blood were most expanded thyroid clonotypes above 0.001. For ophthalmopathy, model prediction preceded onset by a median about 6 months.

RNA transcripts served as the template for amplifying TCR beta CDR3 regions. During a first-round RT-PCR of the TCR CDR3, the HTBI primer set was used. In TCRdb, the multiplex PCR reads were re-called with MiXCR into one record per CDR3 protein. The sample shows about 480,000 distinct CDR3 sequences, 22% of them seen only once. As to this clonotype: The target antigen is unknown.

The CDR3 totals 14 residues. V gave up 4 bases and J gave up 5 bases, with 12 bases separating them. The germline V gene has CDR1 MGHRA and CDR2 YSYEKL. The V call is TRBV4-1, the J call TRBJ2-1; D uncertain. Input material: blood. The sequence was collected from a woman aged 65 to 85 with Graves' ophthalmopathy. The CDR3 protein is CASSPSKNHNEQFF. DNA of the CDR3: TGCGCCAGCAGCCCAAGTAAAAACCACAATGAGCAGTTCTTC.